The present T cell receptor beta chain was sequenced within a study of blood T cell repertoires in COVID-19. On the study more broadly: COVID-19 samples, acute and convalescent, were from the United States, Italy and Spain. T cells, B-cell-depleted T cells, or PBMCs provided the cDNA or gDNA that served as material.

Seattle patients were enrolled during active infection and followed longitudinally. The CDR3 has 15 residues. The V end was cut by 5 bases, the J end by 0 bases, with 14 bases between. Germline CDR1 reads SGHVS; CDR2 reads FQNEAQ. As originally analysed: Using reference gene primer amplification, nucleated cell counts were estimated. Sequencing was performed with immunoSEQ multiplex PCR; in TCRdb, only in-frame clones are kept and a portion is missing. V and J calls and clone size follow that table, whereas D and trimming were derived from the DNA. The profile shows approximately 340,000 clones, about 87% of them singletons.

Sequencing was done on a sample of peripheral blood. The TCR comes from a man aged 25 to 45 with COVID-19, enrolled during active disease. The chain is built from TRBV7-8 and TRBJ2-7, with D possibly being TRBD1 (5 bases). The CDR3 protein is CASSRSDISSYEQYF. For the CDR3, the DNA is TGTGCCAGCAGCCGTTCGGACATCAGCTCCTACGAGCAGTACTTC.